Below, one T cell receptor beta chain is given with its context. Its antigen remains unidentified. This sample was taken from a study of T cell responses to AZD1222 COVID-19 vaccine. Study observations and caveats: Two AZD1222 administrations were followed by greater Spike-specific TCR breadth and depth. After the peak T cell response, and only then, were repertoires sampled. Reports indicate that nearly half of spike-specific TCRs are directed at unmutated variant regions. Clonal diversity may have been underestimated in mostly white British donors.

Sequenced by immunoSEQ multiplex PCR; TCRdb stores in-frame clones only, minus some. The sample carries 80,000 to 100,000 clones, approximately 85% recorded once. Trimming removed 0 bases from V and 7 bases from J, with 16 bases in between. This CDR3 has 16 amino acids. CDR1 and CDR2 (germline): SGDLS, YYNGEE. This specimen was peripheral blood, taken 28 days after the second AZD1222 dose. This clonotype was obtained from an adult who received the AZD1222 COVID-19 vaccine. V and J are TRBV9 and TRBJ1-4; no reliable D call. CDR3 sequence reads: CASSVGPQAIGEKLFF. The CDR3 region has the DNA TGTGCCAGCAGCGTAGGCCCCCAGGCTATCGGTGAAAAACTGTTTTTT.